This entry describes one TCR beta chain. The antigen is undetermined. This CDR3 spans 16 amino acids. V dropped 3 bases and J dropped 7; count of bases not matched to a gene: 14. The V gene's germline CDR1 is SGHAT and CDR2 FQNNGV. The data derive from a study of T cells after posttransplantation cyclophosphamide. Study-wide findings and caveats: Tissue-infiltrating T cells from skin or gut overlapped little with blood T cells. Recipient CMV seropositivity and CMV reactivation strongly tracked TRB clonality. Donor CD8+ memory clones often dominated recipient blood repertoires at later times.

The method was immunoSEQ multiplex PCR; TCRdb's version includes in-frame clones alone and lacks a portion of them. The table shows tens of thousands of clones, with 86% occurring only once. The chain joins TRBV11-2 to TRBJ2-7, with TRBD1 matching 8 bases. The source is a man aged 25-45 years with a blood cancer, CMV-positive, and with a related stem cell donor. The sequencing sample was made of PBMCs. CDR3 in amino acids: CASSLFEDREAREQYF. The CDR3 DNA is TGTGCCAGCAGCTTGTTTGAGGACAGGGAGGCCCGGGAGCAGTACTTC.